This T cell receptor beta chain comes out of a study of regulatory dendritic cells for organ transplantation (dated by TCRdb to 2017 to 2019). Regarding the complete study: Before and after allostimulation with regulatory or mature dendritic cells, TCRbeta repertoires were sequenced from sorted naive and memory CD4+ and CD8+ T cells.

On the study overall, not on this receptor specifically: Only a couple of subjects were sequenced, and considerable between-individual heterogeneity in the alloreactive memory CD8+ T cell pool was noted by the authors. Among the resting subsets, the most alloreactive TCR clonotypes were found in memory CD8+ T cells. Highly diverse repertoires were observed in naive CD4+ and CD8+ T cells, whereas lower diversity was observed in memory cells, and the most oligoclonal repertoires were found in memory CD8+ cells. In both subjects, allostimulation led to expansion of memory CD8+ clones, though the expansion induced by regulatory dendritic cells appeared to be more limited than that induced by mature dendritic cells.

TCRbeta CDR3 regions were amplified by multiplexed two-step PCR using Vbeta-specific forward primers and Jbeta-specific reverse primers. Through the immunoSEQ service, TCRbeta libraries were sequenced on an Illumina instrument. The paper's data handling went like this. V, D and J genes were assigned using IMGT annotation, and counts were corrected for multiplex PCR bias using synthetic CDR3 analogues. In the immunoSEQ Analyzer, repertoire clonality was calculated as one minus normalized Shannon entropy. Fisher's exact test with Benjamini-Hochberg false discovery rate control was used to define clonal expansion, with two-tailed P<0.01. TCRdb stores this immuneACCESS table with in-frame sequences only. Part of the clones is absent; in the studies checked, under half of the shortfall reflects unresolved V genes, and no reason is known for the rest. V and J calls and clone size are given by that table; D and trimming were obtained from the DNA. Within this sample are more than 35,000 clones, with 90% to 95% of them counted one time only. Over 0.1% of the sample rests with the top ten.

About this clone: What this receptor recognizes is not known. No base qualities exist here, and no much larger clone lies one base off it.

FACS was used to sort naive T cells as CD45RA+ cells and memory T cells as CD45RO+ CD4+ or CD8+ cells. The T cells used for TCR sequencing were obtained from two healthy control subjects. For the mixed lymphocyte reactions, sorted T cell subsets left unstimulated acted as baseline controls. The Qiagen DNeasy Blood & Tissue Kit was used for extraction of genomic DNA. The CDR3 sequence holds 14 residues, the cysteine and phenylalanine included. Of all the DNA, just the CDR3 is kept, 42 bases in frame from base 1. CDR1 and CDR2, per the germline V gene, are SGHVS and FNYEAQ. V is cut back by 7 bases and J by 4 bases, with 6 bases in the junction unmatched.

The receptor was derived from a human donor in good health. This receptor chain uses TRBV7-6 and TRBJ2-1; a stretch of 8 junction bases matches TRBD1. Sequencing input: naive CD8+ T cells from blood. This specimen's cell subset or site label, per the study, means: CD45RA+ naive T cells. CDR3 loop: CASKGQAPYNEQFF. The sequence in DNA is TGTGCCAGCAAGGGACAGGCCCCTTACAATGAGCAGTTCTTC. Here the CDR3 is joined to the reference TRBV7-6 and TRBJ2-1 genes, and the full variable domain is: GAGVSQSPRYKVTKRGQDVALRCDPISGHVSLYWYRQALGQGPEFLTYFNYEAQQDKSGLPNDRFSAERPEGSISTLTIQRTEQRDSAMYRCASKGQAPYNEQFFGPGTRLTVL.